This T cell receptor beta chain was captured by sequencing in a study of pediatric ulcerative colitis. Study-wide results and caveats: Ulcerative colitis patients shared more blood-rectal clones than controls. Substantially fewer templates came from two patients' blood samples. Repertoires came from total lymphocyte DNA, so rare subsets like regulatory T cells may be missed.

This clone turned up a few times. Its antigen remains unidentified. Up to 500,000 reads were sequenced per sample. Sequencing used immunoSEQ multiplex PCR; TCRdb keeps in-frame clones, though not all of them. This sample carries 30,000 or so clones, around 80% of them seen once, and the ten largest clones take 1.1%. Germline V gene lookup returns CDR1 LNHNV and CDR2 YYDKDF (reference sequence). V shed 4 bases and J 6 bases; nucleotides not matched to a gene: 3. This CDR3 comprises 14 residues. One to two pinch biopsies were taken from the rectum during colonoscopy. Sequencing was carried out using gut tissue. The TCR originated in a boy aged 5-17 years with mild ulcerative colitis. The chain combines TRBV15 with TRBJ1-6; 7 bases match TRBD1. As DNA, the CDR3 is TGTGCCACCAGCAACAGGGGACTTAATTCACCCCTCCACTTT. Translation gives CATSNRGLNSPLHF.